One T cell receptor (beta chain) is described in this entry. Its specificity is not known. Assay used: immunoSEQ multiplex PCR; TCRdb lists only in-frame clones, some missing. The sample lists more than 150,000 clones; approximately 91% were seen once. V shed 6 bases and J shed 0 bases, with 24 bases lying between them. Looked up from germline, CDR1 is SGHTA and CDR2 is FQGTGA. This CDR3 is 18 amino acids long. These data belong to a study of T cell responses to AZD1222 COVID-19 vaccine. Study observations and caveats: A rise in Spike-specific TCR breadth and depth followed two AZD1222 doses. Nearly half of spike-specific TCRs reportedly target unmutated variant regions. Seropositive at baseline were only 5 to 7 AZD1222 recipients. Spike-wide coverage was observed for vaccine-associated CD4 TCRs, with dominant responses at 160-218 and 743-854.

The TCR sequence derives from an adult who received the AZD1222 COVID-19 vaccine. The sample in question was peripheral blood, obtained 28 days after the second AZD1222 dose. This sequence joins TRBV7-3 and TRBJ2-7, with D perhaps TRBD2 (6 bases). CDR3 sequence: CASRAVGTRRRVSYEQYF. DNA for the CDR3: TGTGCCAGCAGAGCTGTTGGGACCCGAAGGAGGGTCTCCTACGAGCAGTACTTC. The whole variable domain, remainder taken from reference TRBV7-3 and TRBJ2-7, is GAGVSQTPSNKVTEKGKYVELRCDPISGHTALYWYRQSLGQGPEFLIYFQGTGAADDSGLPNDRFFAVRPEGSVSTLKIQRTERGDSAVYLCASRAVGTRRRVSYEQYFGPGTRLTVT.